Here is one T cell receptor (beta chain) with its context. No cognate antigen has been identified for it. Base qualities are missing; no much larger clone stands one base away. Each collaborating institution followed its own protocols to collect whole blood in K2EDTA tubes. For TCRbeta analysis, collaborators shipped samples in one of three forms: frozen whole blood, isolated PBMCs, or DNA extracted from either of those sample types. V lost 1 base and J lost 3 bases, and the count of bases not matched to a germline gene is 12. The germline V gene yields SGHDN for CDR1 and FVKESK for CDR2. From the cysteine through the phenylalanine, the CDR3 covers 20 amino acids. The read is trimmed to its CDR3 DNA, 60 bases read in frame from base 1. The immunoSEQ Assay, a bias-controlled multiplex PCR, was used to amplify TCRbeta CDR3 regions from genomic DNA. The original methods were these. Within the assay, amplification of reference gene primers was used to estimate how many nucleated cells each sample contained. Sequence reads were collapsed and filtered to measure the absolute abundance of every unique TCRbeta CDR3 rearrangement. For each sample, productive Simpson clonality was calculated as the square root of Simpson's diversity index over productive rearrangements. As stored in TCRdb, this immuneACCESS dataset retains in-frame rearrangements with V and J assigned. A fraction of the clones does not appear; measured against another copy, unresolved V genes explain less than half of the discrepancy, and the remainder lacks a known reason. From that table come the V and J calls and clone size; the DNA was used to work out D and trimming. This sample has roughly 190,000 clones in its table, and more than 75% of those were observed once. Of the sample, about 3.5% is held by the ten largest clones.

This record belongs to a study of blood T cell repertoires in COVID-19 (TCRdb year 2020). For the study in its entirety: Samples from collaborators originated in the United States, Italy and Spain and spanned both the acute and convalescent phases of COVID-19. The material from the prospective study consisted of cDNA or gDNA derived from T cells, B-cell-depleted T cells, or PBMCs. Deeply sampled blood TCRbeta repertoires from subjects exposed to, actively infected with, or recovered from COVID-19 were included in the dataset. A freely available public database, intended as a resource for researchers studying the immune response to SARS-CoV-2, is where the repertoires were released. Samples came from the ongoing ImmuneRACE study (first 160 participants) plus 1,254 subjects from 6 global collaborators. Nearly every sample came with metadata listing a de-identified subject ID, COVID-19 status, age in years and sex. Where available, HLA class I and class II types were obtained from metadata supplied by the sample provider rather than from assay-based typing.

On the study overall, not on this receptor specifically: The amount of clinical and demographic metadata varied by source and participant and was provided uncurated.

The origin of this receptor is a man aged 65 to 79 with acute or convalescent COVID-19. Sequencing was done on a sample of peripheral blood. The chain is made from TRBV14 and TRBJ2-3; 14 central nucleotides agree with TRBD2. The CDR3 has the sequence CASSQGPRGLAGVVTDTQYF. The DNA sequence reads TGTGCCAGCAGCCAAGGTCCTAGGGGACTAGCGGGAGTGGTAACAGATACGCAGTATTTT.